The clone carrying this T cell receptor beta chain was seen just once. The sample belongs to a study of blood T cell repertoires in COVID-19. Looking at the study overall: PBMCs, B-cell-depleted T cells, or T cells provided the cDNA or gDNA that made up the material.

Germline assignment: CDR1 LGHDT and CDR2 YNNKEL (reference sequence). The CDR3 runs to 18 residues. With V trimmed by 1 base and J by 1 base, 6 bases remained unmatched. Repertoires were generated with immunoSEQ multiplex PCR, while TCRdb's copy carries only in-frame clones and drops some. The data contain around 500,000 clones, 80% to 90% of them singletons. The clonotype was recovered from a human donor in a cohort sampled during active COVID-19. Sequenced: peripheral blood. The rearrangement uses TRBV3-1 (or the pseudogene TRBV3-2) and TRBJ2-3; 12 positions match TRBD1. The CDR3 spells CASSQGGQGAVGTDTQYF. The CDR3 nucleotides are TGTGCCAGCAGCCAAGGGGGACAGGGGGCGGTGGGCACAGATACGCAGTATTTT.